A single sample is the source of the 3 T cell receptor beta chains below, sequenced in a study of cytomegalovirus exposure and HLA in healthy donors. With 60 Vbeta and 13 Jbeta primers, the PCR was carried out. Assay: immunoSEQ multiplex PCR; the TCRdb copy retains only in-frame clones and omits some. The table lists about 190,000 clones, 80% of them singletons. The sample was PBMCs. The receptor source for this set is a boy younger than 18 in good health and CMV-seronegative.

The rearrangement joins TRBV21-1 to TRBJ2-7; the table assigns TRBD2, which was not confirmed against the DNA. TRBV21-1 constitutes a pseudogene. CDR3 size: 21 residues. The CDR3 sequence: CASSKVARRGLAGEVHHEQYF. The CDR3 DNA sequence: TGTGCCAGCAGCAAAGTTGCCAGGCGAGGACTAGCGGGAGAGGTTCACCACGAGCAGTACTTC.

J is TRBJ1-1 and V is TRBV5-1; no definite D call. The CDR3 has 14 residues. Between the trimmed V and J ends, which lost 1 base and 1 base, there was a span of 8 bases. Germline CDR1 and CDR2: SGHRS and YFSETQ. CDR3: CASSLTAGNTEAFF. CDR3 sequence (DNA): TGCGCCAGCAGCTTGACGGCAGGGAACACTGAAGCTTTCTTT.

The rearrangement joins TRBV11-2 to TRBJ1-1, with 7 nucleotides matching TRBD1. Germline values: CDR1 SGHAT, CDR2 FQNNGV. This CDR3 has 17 residues. The junction had 13 bases not matched to a gene; V was cut back by 5 bases and J by 1 base. This CDR3 reads CASSPRQGRASNTEAFF. CDR3 bases: TGTGCCAGCAGCCCCCGACAGGGAAGGGCGTCGAACACTGAAGCTTTCTTT.